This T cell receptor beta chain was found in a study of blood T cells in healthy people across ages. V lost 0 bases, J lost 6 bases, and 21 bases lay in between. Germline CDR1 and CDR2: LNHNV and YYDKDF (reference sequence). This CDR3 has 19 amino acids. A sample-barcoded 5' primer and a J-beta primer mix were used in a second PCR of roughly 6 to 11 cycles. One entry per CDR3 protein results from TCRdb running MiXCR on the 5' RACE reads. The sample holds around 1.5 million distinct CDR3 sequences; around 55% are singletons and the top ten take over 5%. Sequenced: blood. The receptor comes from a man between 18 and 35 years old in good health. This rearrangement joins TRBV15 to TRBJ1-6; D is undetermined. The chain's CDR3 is CATSREGKYSRQFNSPLHF. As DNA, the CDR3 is TGTGCCACCAGCAGAGAGGGGAAGTACAGCCGGCAGTTTAATTCACCCCTCCACTTT.